A single sample is the source of the 25 T cell receptor beta chains below, sequenced in a study of T cells in Graves' hyperthyroidism and ophthalmopathy. The source material, RNA transcripts, was used to amplify TCR beta CDR3 regions. The HTBI primer set served for first-round RT-PCR of the TCR CDR3. TCRdb re-derived calls from the multiplex PCR reads in MiXCR, one entry per CDR3 protein. This sample yields hundreds of thousands of distinct CDR3 sequences, of which more than 11% are seen a single time; roughly 5.5% belongs to the top ten. The sample consisted of blood. The receptors were sampled from a woman between 25 and 40 years old with Graves' hyperthyroidism that later progressed to Graves' ophthalmopathy.

This clonotype was seen only a few times. This sequence joins TRBV6-1 and TRBJ1-4, with TRBD1 identical over 10 bases. With 6 bases clipped from V and 8 bases from J, the junction kept 12 bases outside the gene matches. Germline V gene data show CDR1 as MNHNS and CDR2 as SASEGT. The CDR3 covers 16 residues. CDR3 nucleotide sequence: TGTGCCAGCAGACCCTCCGTGGGACAGGGGACCGAAAAACTGTTTTTT. Amino acids: CASRPSVGQGTEKLFF.

This clonotype appeared a few times. J is TRBJ1-6 and V is TRBV6-2 or TRBV6-3; 10 nucleotides match TRBD1. J gave up 7 bases and V 5 bases, and 8 bases lay outside the gene matches. Germline V gives CDR1 MNHEY, CDR2 SVGEGT. This CDR3 comprises 16 residues. As DNA, the CDR3 is TGTGCCAGCAGTCCTGGACAGGGGGGAAGGAATTCACCCCTCCACTTT. Amino acid sequence: CASSPGQGGRNSPLHF.

In this sample, this clonotype turned up many times. V usage is TRBV11-2 and J usage is TRBJ1-1; D uncertain. The CDR3 runs 14 residues. CDR1 and CDR2 from the germline V gene are SGHAT and FQNNGV. The V gene lost 5 bases and the J gene lost 4 bases, with 14 bases spanning the gap. The CDR3 DNA follows: TGTGCCAGCAGCCTTTTCCTCGCCCCCACTGAAGCTTTCTTT. Amino acid sequence: CASSLFLAPTEAFF.

The chain recombines TRBV20-1 with TRBJ2-2; TRBD1 matches 8 bases. Germline V gene sequence: CDR1 DFQATT, CDR2 SNEGSKA (reference sequence). Trimming removed 2 bases from V and 3 bases from J; junction bases left unmatched: 5. This CDR3 contains 15 residues. The CDR3 DNA is TGCAGTGCTAGAATCCCAGGGGGCTACACCGGGGAGCTGTTTTTT. It is translated as CSARIPGGYTGELFF.

The chain employs TRBV30 and TRBJ2-5; TRBD2 agrees at 13 bases. CDR1 and CDR2 from the germline V gene are GTSNPN and SVGIG (reference sequence). The CDR3 is 15 amino acids. Losses at the gene ends were 1 base for V and 12 bases for J; bases not matched to a gene: 11. This chain's CDR3 is CAWSAGRTSGSMEYF. The CDR3 bases are TGTGCCTGGAGTGCGGGAAGGACTAGCGGGAGTATGGAGTACTTC.

This clonotype was seen ten or more times. V is TRBV10-2 and J is TRBJ1-2; D is ambiguous. From germline, CDR1 is WSHSY and CDR2 SAAADI. The CDR3 loop spans 16 amino acids. With 0 bases removed from V and 0 bases from J, the gap between germline ends came to 11 bases. CDR3 DNA sequence: TGCGCCAGCAGTGAGTCGCCAGGACGGGCTAACTATGGCTACACCTTC. It codes for CASSESPGRANYGYTF.

This clonotype has ten or more counts. This chain connects TRBV10-3 to TRBJ2-1, with D perhaps matching TRBD1 (5 bases). Germline lookup yields CDR1 ENHRY and CDR2 SYGVKD. The CDR3 length is 13 residues. V was shortened by 7 bases and J by 9 bases, with 16 bases between the two germline ends. The chain's CDR3 is CAITQEGVGEQFF. CDR3 DNA sequence: TGTGCCATCACCCAGGAAGGGGTTGGTGAGCAGTTCTTC.

On this clonotype: A much larger clone is a single base away; this may be a read error. This sequence joins TRBV9 and TRBJ1-5; maybe TRBD1 (5 bases). Trimming removed 5 bases at V and 0 bases at J, with 21 bases between. The length of the CDR3 is 18 residues. CDR1 SGDLS and CDR2 YYNGEE come from the germline V gene. The CDR3 protein is CASSRDAGPIFSNQPQHF. CDR3 DNA sequence: TGTGCCAGCAGTAGGGACGCCGGCCCCATCTTTAGCAATCAGCCCCAGCATTTT.

This clonotype came up many times. The chain is built from TRBV6-2 or TRBV6-3 and TRBJ2-5; D unclear. Germline V gives CDR1 MNHEY, CDR2 SVGEGT. Trimming stripped 4 bases from V and 5 bases from J, with 14 bases between. CDR3 length: 14 residues. The CDR3 DNA is TGTGCCAGCAGTTCTCCCTTAAGAATTGAGACCCAGTACTTC. Amino acids: CASSSPLRIETQYF.

This clonotype was seen repeatedly, ten times or more. The chain employs TRBV5-1 and TRBJ2-1; TRBD1 or TRBD2 may be the D gene (6 bases each). CDR1 SGHRS and CDR2 YFSETQ come from the germline V gene. Trimming stripped 3 bases from V and 6 bases from J, with 10 bases between. This CDR3 region has 13 residues. The CDR3 DNA is TGCGCCAGCAGCTCCGGAGGGGGCAATGAGCAGTTCTTC. It yields the protein CASSSGGGNEQFF.

This CDR3 is CASSRFYSSGANVLTF. The CDR3 nucleotides are TGCGCCAGCAGCCGATTTTACAGCTCTGGGGCCAACGTCCTGACTTTC. The chain employs TRBV4-3 and TRBJ2-6; D remains ambiguous. CDR1 is LGHNA and CDR2 is YSLEER in the germline V gene. This CDR3 comprises 16 residues. V was cut by 4 bases and J by 0 bases, with 10 bases left in between.

The rearrangement joins TRBV18 to TRBJ2-5; D possibly uses TRBD1 or TRBD2 (5 bases each). CDR3 length equals 15 residues. Trimming pared 3 bases from V and 5 bases from J, leaving 16 bases between. Germline-derived CDR1 and CDR2 are KGHSH and LQKENI. The CDR3 sequence is CASSPTPGRGETQYF. The CDR3 bases are TGTGCCAGCTCACCGACACCGGGACGAGGGGAGACCCAGTACTTC.

This clonotype appeared many times. The V gene is TRBV9, the J gene TRBJ1-6, with D perhaps matching TRBD1 (6 bases). The ends were cut back, 6 bases at V and 10 bases at J, with 17 bases in the middle. Germline CDR1 reads SGDLS; CDR2 reads YYNGEE. CDR3 length: 14 residues. The CDR3 region is CASKGGWESSPLHF. CDR3 coding DNA: TGTGCCAGCAAAGGGGGTTGGGAGAGCTCACCCCTCCACTTT.

This sequence joins TRBV19 and TRBJ1-5; tentative D call: TRBD1 (6 bases). The V end lost 1 base, the J end lost 5 bases, and 18 bases lay between the germline ends. Germline lookup yields CDR1 LNHDA and CDR2 SQIVND (reference sequence). The CDR3 runs 17 residues. The DNA for the CDR3 is TGTGCCAGTAGTATAGTCCTCAGACAGGAGGGATATCAGCCCCAGCATTTT. Translated: CASSIVLRQEGYQPQHF.

This clonotype has only a few counts. The V gene is TRBV7-9, the J gene TRBJ1-4; TRBD1 might be the D (6 bases). The CDR3 loop spans 14 amino acids. Germline-derived CDR1 and CDR2 are SEHNR and FQNEAQ (reference sequence). V lost 1 base to trimming and J lost 5 bases, with 8 bases between them. As DNA, the CDR3 is TGTGCCAGCAGCTTAGAGGGGGAGAATGAAAAACTGTTTTTT. Protein: CASSLEGENEKLFF.

At least ten counts were recorded for this clonotype. CDR3: CASSATAPDTQYF. The CDR3 DNA follows: TGTGCCAGCAGCGCGACAGCACCTGATACGCAGTATTTT. This rearrangement joins TRBV9 to TRBJ2-3, with D possibly being TRBD1 (5 bases). CDR1 and CDR2 (germline): SGDLS, YYNGEE. The CDR3 is made up of 13 amino acids. V was trimmed by 3 bases and J by 6 bases, leaving 11 bases between them.

There are many counts of this clonotype. J is TRBJ1-3 and V is TRBV18; D gene ambiguous. Trimming cost V 8 bases and J 3 bases, with 14 bases left between them. The CDR3 is 14 amino acids. Germline V gene sequence: CDR1 KGHSH, CDR2 LQKENI. CDR3 residues: CASSPGTIGNTIYF. Here the CDR3 DNA reads TGTGCCAGCAGTCCCGGTACAATTGGAAACACCATATATTTT.

This clonotype showed up many times. The chain combines TRBV7-8 with TRBJ2-1; no firm D call. Germline V gives CDR1 SGHVS, CDR2 FQNEAQ. CDR3 length: 11 residues. Trimming stripped 5 bases from V and 10 bases from J, with 9 bases between. The CDR3 sequence is CASSPSREQFF. The CDR3 bases are TGTGCCAGCAGCCCCAGTCGGGAGCAGTTCTTC.

This clonotype was seen repeatedly, ten times or more. The CDR3 region has the DNA TGCGCCAGCAGCCAGCAAAAACAGGGCTTCTATGAGGGCTACACCTTC. Protein sequence: CASSQQKQGFYEGYTF. J is TRBJ1-2 and V is TRBV4-3; D may be TRBD1 (6 bases). CDR1 and CDR2 (germline): LGHNA, YSLEER. Trimming took off 3 bases at V and 8 bases at J, with 22 bases between the two ends. The CDR3 sequence is 16 residues long.

This clonotype came up many times. V gene TRBV11-2 combines with J gene TRBJ2-5; 8 bases are shared with TRBD1. This CDR3 has 16 residues. Germline values: CDR1 SGHAT, CDR2 FQNNGV. V lost 5 bases to trimming and J lost 0 bases; unmatched junction nucleotides: 8. The CDR3 sequence: CASSPRTGSDQETQYF. Here the CDR3 DNA reads TGTGCCAGCAGCCCCAGGACAGGGTCAGACCAAGAGACCCAGTACTTC.

J is TRBJ2-1 and V is TRBV29-1, with 9 bases that match TRBD2. Per the germline V gene, CDR1 is SQVTM and CDR2 is ANQGSEA. V dropped 3 bases and J dropped 8; count of bases not matched to a gene: 5. The CDR3 sequence is 13 residues long. CDR3 in DNA: TGCAGCGTTGAGCGGGAGGGCCGCGATGAGCAGTTCTTC. Protein product: CSVEREGRDEQFF.

This clonotype showed up many times. The chain couples TRBV19 to TRBJ1-6; D may be TRBD1 (5 bases). V was pared by 1 base and J by 11 bases, with 15 bases between. CDR3 length: 15 residues. The germline V gene encodes CDR1 LNHDA and CDR2 SQIVND (reference sequence). CDR3 in DNA: TGTGCCAGTAGTATAGGAACAGGAGTTTCGGCACCCCTCCACTTT. Translated: CASSIGTGVSAPLHF.

V gene TRBV4-1 combines with J gene TRBJ2-7, with D unclear. V was trimmed by 1 base and J by 5 bases, leaving 9 bases between them. Germline V CDR1 and CDR2: MGHRA, YSYEKL. CDR3 length equals 13 residues. The DNA of the CDR3 is TGCGCCAGCAGCCAAGTTTTTAGAGACGAGCAGTACTTC. Protein sequence: CASSQVFRDEQYF.

The chain links TRBV5-1 to TRBJ2-5, with a weak D call TRBD1 (6 bases). This CDR3 has 14 amino acids. V was cut by 5 bases and J by 3 bases, with 14 bases left in between. Per germline, CDR1 SGHRS and CDR2 YFSETQ. This CDR3 is CASRAGTNEETQYF. The CDR3 coding sequence is TGCGCCAGCAGGGCCGGGACAAACGAAGAGACCCAGTACTTC.

This clonotype showed up many times. The V call is TRBV2, the J call TRBJ2-1; perhaps TRBD1 as D (6 bases). The germline V gene has CDR1 SNHLY and CDR2 FYNNEI. This CDR3 spans 13 amino acids. V was pared by 8 bases and J by 4 bases, with 12 bases between. CDR3 sequence: CASVNRVYNEQFF. The DNA of the CDR3 is TGTGCCAGCGTCAACAGGGTTTACAATGAGCAGTTCTTC.